Following are 24 T cell receptor beta chains from one sample sequenced in a study of cytomegalovirus exposure and HLA in healthy donors. The PCR made use of 60 Vbeta and 13 Jbeta primers. Here immunoSEQ multiplex PCR was the method, and the copy in TCRdb shows in-frame clones only, minus some. Of about 120,000 clones in the sample, around 75% are singletons; the top ten hold 2% to 2.5%. Sequenced material: PBMCs. The receptor source for this set is a man younger than 45 in good health and CMV-seronegative.

The rearrangement joins TRBV27 to TRBJ1-4; TRBD1 is a possible D gene (5 bases). The CDR3 is made up of 16 amino acids. Germline values: CDR1 MNHEY, CDR2 SMNVEV (reference sequence). Trimming cost V 4 bases and J 7 bases, with 19 bases left between them. CDR3 residues: CASSSLAGTWGEKLFF. CDR3 coding DNA: TGTGCCAGCAGTTCCCTAGCCGGGACTTGGGGTGAAAAACTGTTTTTT. The whole variable domain, filled in from reference TRBV27 and TRBJ1-4, reads EAQVTQNPRYLITVTGKKLTVTCSQNMNHEYMSWYRQDPGLGLRQIYYSMNVEVTDKGDVPEGYKVSRKEKRNFPLILESPSPNQTSLYFCASSSLAGTWGEKLFFGSGTQLSVL.

This chain connects TRBV2 to TRBJ2-1, with TRBD1 as a possible D gene (6 bases). The CDR3 contains 13 residues. V lost 3 bases and J lost 9, with 12 bases in between. CDR1 is SNHLY, CDR2 FYNNEI, per germline. The CDR3 here is CASSDQGWGEQFF. CDR3 in DNA: TGTGCCAGCAGTGATCAGGGGTGGGGTGAGCAGTTCTTC.

The chain couples TRBV9 to TRBJ2-2; 10 bases match TRBD2. Trimming cost V 0 bases and J 8 bases; bases outside gene matches: 4. CDR1 is SGDLS and CDR2 is YYNGEE in the germline V gene. The CDR3 runs to 15 residues. This chain's CDR3 is CASSVGPTSGGELFF. For the CDR3, the DNA is TGTGCCAGCAGCGTAGGACCGACTAGCGGGGGGGAGCTGTTTTTT.

The chain employs TRBV5-3 and TRBJ2-1, with a tentative D call TRBD2 (7 bases). TRBV5-3 is reported as an ORF; its role is uncertain. The CDR3 loop spans 16 amino acids. V was clipped by 7 bases and J by 0 bases, with 17 bases between them. CDR3 region: CARGGGRVLSYNEQFF. DNA for the CDR3: TGTGCCAGAGGGGGGGGCAGGGTACTCTCCTACAATGAGCAGTTCTTC.

The table lists this clone with a few counts. This chain connects TRBV9 to TRBJ2-7, with a possible D match to TRBD1 (5 bases). Per the germline V gene, CDR1 is SGDLS and CDR2 is YYNGEE. The CDR3 runs to 14 residues. V lost 0 bases, J lost 2 bases, and 9 bases lay in between. The CDR3 DNA reads as TGTGCCAGCAGCGTAGAGGCAGGGACCTACGAGCAGTACTTC. It translates to CASSVEAGTYEQYF. Using reference TRBV9 and TRBJ2-7 for the parts outside the CDR3, the full variable domain is DSGVTQTPKHLITATGQRVTLRCSPRSGDLSVYWYQQSLDQGLQFLIQYYNGEERAKGNILERFSAQQFPDLHSELNLSSLELGDSALYFCASSVEAGTYEQYFGPGTRLTVT.

This clone has more than one count but fewer than ten. The J gene is TRBJ1-3, the V gene TRBV5-1; 10 nucleotides agree with TRBD1. Germline V CDR1 and CDR2: SGHRS, YFSETQ. The CDR3 is 19 amino acids. The junction had 13 bases not matched to a gene; V was cut back by 3 bases and J by 1 base. The CDR3 reads CASSWGDRGHATSGNTIYF. CDR3 coding DNA: TGCGCCAGCAGCTGGGGGGACAGGGGTCACGCAACATCTGGAAACACCATATATTTT. Combining the CDR3 with reference TRBV5-1 and TRBJ1-3 gives the whole variable domain KAGVTQTPRYLIKTRGQQVTLSCSPISGHRSVSWYQQTPGQGLQFLFEYFSETQRNKGNFPGRFSGRQFSNSRSEMNVSTLELGDSALYLCASSWGDRGHATSGNTIYFGEGSWLTVV.

The V call is TRBV4-1, the J call TRBJ2-3; 10 nucleotides align to TRBD1. Germline CDR1 MGHRA, CDR2 YSYEKL. This CDR3 has 16 amino acids. V gave up 3 bases and J gave up 5 bases; unmatched junction bases: 8. The CDR3 protein is CASSQIPGQGKDTQYF. The DNA for the CDR3 is TGCGCCAGCAGCCAGATCCCGGGACAGGGGAAAGATACGCAGTATTTT.

The gene calls are TRBV5-1 and TRBJ1-1; 7 nucleotides agree with TRBD1. Germline lookup yields CDR1 SGHRS and CDR2 YFSETQ. With V trimmed by 0 bases and J by 5 bases, 4 bases remained unmatched. The CDR3 totals 14 residues. CDR3 nucleotide sequence: TGCGCCAGCAGCTTGGGTGACAGGGTGACTGAAGCTTTCTTT. This translates into CASSLGDRVTEAFF.

This rearrangement joins TRBV28 to TRBJ1-2; D remains unclear. Germline CDR1 MDHEN, CDR2 SYDVKM. Trimming left V 6 bases short and J 1 base short, with 9 bases between. This CDR3 is 13 amino acids long. The CDR3 region is CASSLGLNYGYTF. CDR3 bases: TGTGCCAGCAGCCTAGGACTTAACTATGGCTACACCTTC.

The chain has TRBV7-2 and TRBJ2-5; 7 bases are shared with TRBD2. Per germline, CDR1 SGHTA and CDR2 FQGNSA. V trimming: 5 bases; J trimming: 3 bases; junction bases outside the gene matches: 6. CDR3 length: 14 amino acids. CDR3 in amino acids: CASSRIGGEETQYF. The CDR3 DNA sequence: TGTGCCAGCAGCCGAATTGGGGGGGAAGAGACCCAGTACTTC.

The V and J genes are TRBV6-6 and TRBJ2-7; D uncertain. Trimming pared 4 bases from V and 12 bases from J, leaving 13 bases between. The CDR3 runs 11 residues. Germline CDR1 and CDR2: MNHNY and SVGAGI (reference sequence). The CDR3 here is CASSWFRRRYF. CDR3 nucleotides: TGTGCCAGCAGTTGGTTTCGGCGGCGGTACTTC.

This clone was recorded only once. The chain couples TRBV10-2 to TRBJ2-1; 9 nucleotides line up with TRBD1. The CDR3 has 14 residues. Trimming cost V 6 bases and J 7 bases; bases outside gene matches: 7. Germline values: CDR1 WSHSY, CDR2 SAAADI. Here the CDR3 DNA reads TGCGCCAGCAGCCCGGGACAGGGAAGTAATGAGCAGTTCTTC. Its translation is CASSPGQGSNEQFF.

J is TRBJ2-7 and V is TRBV7-6; 7 bases map to TRBD1. The CDR3 extends over 15 amino acids. Unmatched junction bases numbered 12, after V lost 5 bases and J lost 5 bases. CDR1 is SGHVS and CDR2 is FNYEAQ in the germline V gene. The CDR3 bases are TGTGCCAGCAGCCCGACAGGGTCGCGAGCCGACGAGCAGTACTTC. Amino acid sequence: CASSPTGSRADEQYF.

This CDR3 reads CASSQVTSGGNTGELFF. CDR3 nucleotides: TGTGCCAGCAGCCAAGTGACTAGCGGGGGCAACACCGGGGAGCTGTTTTTT. The chain employs TRBV14 and TRBJ2-2; 12 positions agree with TRBD2. This CDR3 is built from 17 residues. V was clipped by 1 base and J by 2 bases; unmatched bases: 2. Germline CDR1 reads SGHDN; CDR2 reads FVKESK.

The V gene is TRBV6-6, the J gene TRBJ1-2; TRBD1 might be the D (5 bases). The length of the CDR3 is 14 residues. Germline values: CDR1 MNHNY, CDR2 SVGAGI (reference sequence). Trimming cost V 2 bases and J 5 bases, with 12 bases left between them. This chain's CDR3 is CASSYPGRGYGYTF. As DNA, the CDR3 is TGTGCCAGCAGTTACCCGGGGCGGGGGTATGGCTACACCTTC.

V and J are TRBV6-4 and TRBJ1-2; the match to TRBD1 covers 8 bases. Per germline, CDR1 MRHNA and CDR2 SNTAGT. This CDR3 has 13 amino acids. V dropped 5 bases and J dropped 5; count of bases not matched to a gene: 4. The DNA for the CDR3 is TGTGCCAGCAGTCGGACAGGGTTTTATGGCTACACCTTC. This translates into CASSRTGFYGYTF.

The V gene is TRBV11-2, the J gene TRBJ2-5; weak D call: TRBD2 (5 bases). The DNA end is more similar to TRBJ2-7, so the J call may be wrong. The CDR3 loop spans 14 amino acids. The germline CDR1 and CDR2 sequences are SGHAT and FQNNGV. The DNA for the CDR3 is TGTGCCAGCAGCTCTCTGAGGGTTCCCTACGAGCAGTACTTC. Encoded protein: CASSSLRVPYEQYF.

The rearrangement uses TRBV28 and TRBJ1-2, with D maybe TRBD1 (6 bases). The germline gives CDR1 MDHEN, CDR2 SYDVKM. The CDR3 is 15 amino acids. The V and J ends lost 6 bases and 4 bases respectively, with 18 bases between them. The CDR3 DNA follows: TGTGCCAGCAGCCTAGAAGGCAGGGGACCCTATGGCTACACCTTC. Its protein is CASSLEGRGPYGYTF.

The V and J genes are TRBV5-8 and TRBJ1-1, with D possibly being TRBD1 (5 bases). This CDR3 comprises 15 residues. Trimming took 4 bases from V and 1 from J, leaving 14 bases between them. Germline V CDR1 and CDR2: SGHTS, YDEGEE. CDR3 region: CASSLVRQGNTEAFF. The CDR3 DNA is TGTGCCAGCAGCCTCGTGAGGCAGGGGAACACTGAAGCTTTCTTT.

The chain couples TRBV5-1 to TRBJ2-7, with D tentatively TRBD1 (5 bases). CDR1 and CDR2 (germline): SGHRS, YFSETQ. V was trimmed by 0 bases and J by 5 bases, leaving 12 bases between them. The CDR3 has 14 amino acids. CDR3 DNA sequence: TGCGCCAGCAGCTTGGGACAGTTGTTCGACGAGCAGTACTTC. Its translation is CASSLGQLFDEQYF. The whole variable domain, remainder taken from reference TRBV5-1 and TRBJ2-7, is KAGVTQTPRYLIKTRGQQVTLSCSPISGHRSVSWYQQTPGQGLQFLFEYFSETQRNKGNFPGRFSGRQFSNSRSEMNVSTLELGDSALYLCASSLGQLFDEQYFGPGTRLTVT.

The rearrangement uses TRBV12-2 and TRBJ2-7; no DNA check was done on the table's D call, TRBD1. TRBV12-2 is listed as a pseudogene. This CDR3 is built from 16 residues. DNA of the CDR3: TGTGCAAGTCGCTTAGCCTGGGCTGGTGGCCTCTACGAGCAGTACTTC. It is translated as CASRLAWAGGLYEQYF.

V and J are TRBV19 and TRBJ2-5; 8 nucleotides align to TRBD1. The CDR3 loop spans 15 amino acids. Losses at the gene ends were 4 bases for V and 8 bases for J; bases not matched to a gene: 12. From germline, CDR1 is LNHDA and CDR2 SQIVND (reference sequence). The CDR3 loop reads CASSTGQGGKTTQYF. The CDR3 nucleotides are TGTGCCAGTAGTACCGGACAGGGTGGGAAGACTACCCAGTACTTC. The whole variable domain, filled in from reference TRBV19 and TRBJ2-5, reads DGGITQSPKYLFRKEGQNVTLSCEQNLNHDAMYWYRQDPGQGLRLIYYSQIVNDFQKGDIAEGYSVSREKKESFPLTVTSAQKNPTAFYLCASSTGQGGKTTQYFGPGTRLLVL.

The chain has TRBV11-3 and TRBJ2-7; perhaps TRBD1 as D (6 bases). The CDR3 runs to 13 residues. The V end was cut by 1 base, the J end by 5 bases, with 9 bases between. Germline values: CDR1 SGHNT, CDR2 YENEEA. The CDR3, as DNA: TGTGCCAGCAGCTTAGGTGGGGGCCACGAGCAGTACTTC. It is translated as CASSLGGGHEQYF.

The rearrangement uses TRBV5-6 and TRBJ2-3, with TRBD2 matching over 16 bases. The ends lost 3 bases at V and 6 bases at J; junction bases unmatched: 7. Germline-derived CDR1 and CDR2 are SGHDT and YYEEEE. The CDR3 sequence is 17 residues long. CDR3 sequence: CASSWGLAGGQGDTQYF. The CDR3 nucleotides are TGTGCCAGCAGCTGGGGACTAGCGGGGGGGCAGGGGGATACGCAGTATTTT.